The 30 T cell receptor beta chains in this list originate from one sample, sequenced in a study of blood T cell repertoires in COVID-19. Generated by immunoSEQ multiplex PCR, the TCRdb table keeps only in-frame clones and is missing some. Of roughly 400,000 clones listed, roughly 88% are singletons. Sequences were obtained from PBMCs or T cells enriched from blood (not recorded which). The receptors derive from a woman aged 40 to 50 with acute COVID-19.

This clone appeared a single time. The chain couples TRBV6-5 to TRBJ1-5, with D perhaps TRBD1 (5 bases). V gave up 5 bases and J gave up 4 bases, with 15 bases separating them. The CDR3 length is 15 residues. The germline CDR1 and CDR2 sequences are MNHEY and SVGAGI. The DNA of the CDR3 is TGTGCCAGCAGTCCCAGCTACAGGTCGAATCAGCCCCAGCATTTT. Protein product: CASSPSYRSNQPQHF.

The rearrangement joins TRBV2 to TRBJ2-5, with D perhaps TRBD1 (6 bases). Between the trimmed V and J ends, which lost 7 bases and 5 bases, there was a span of 14 bases. This CDR3 region has 13 residues. Germline CDR1 SNHLY, CDR2 FYNNEI. CDR3 region: CASNPGVGETQYF. The CDR3 nucleotides read TGTGCCAGCAACCCAGGGGTCGGGGAGACCCAGTACTTC. Full variable domain (remainder filled in from reference TRBV2 and TRBJ2-5): EPEVTQTPSHQVTQMGQEVILRCVPISNHLYFYWYRQILGQKVEFLVSFYNNEISEKSEIFDDQFSVERPDGSNFTLKIRSTKLEDSAMYFCASNPGVGETQYFGPGTRLLVL.

The chain couples TRBV18 to TRBJ1-4; D is possibly TRBD1 (6 bases). The V end lost 3 bases, the J end lost 4 bases, and 15 bases lay between the germline ends. Germline V gene data show CDR1 as KGHSH and CDR2 as LQKENI. The CDR3 runs 16 residues. CDR3 DNA sequence: TGTGCCAGCTCACCTTTTTCGGGACAATATAATGAAAAACTGTTTTTT. This gives the protein CASSPFSGQYNEKLFF.

The genes are TRBV5-4 and TRBJ2-3, with D perhaps TRBD2 (7 bases). Looked up from germline, CDR1 is SGHNT and CDR2 is YYREEE (reference sequence). The CDR3 extends over 13 amino acids. Trimming left V 0 bases short and J 6 bases short, with 8 bases between. The CDR3 DNA sequence: TGTGCCAGCAGCTTGGAGGGGGGGGATACGCAGTATTTT. It codes for CASSLEGGDTQYF.

V is TRBV7-6 and J is TRBJ1-1, with no clear D. This CDR3 is 13 amino acids long. Germline-derived CDR1 and CDR2 are SGHVS and FNYEAQ. Trimming pared 2 bases from V and 5 bases from J, leaving 9 bases between. CDR3 DNA sequence: TGTGCCAGCAGCTTAAGGGCGGGGACTGAAGCTTTCTTT. Its translation: CASSLRAGTEAFF. The complete variable domain, with remaining parts taken from reference TRBV7-6 and TRBJ1-1, reads GAGVSQSPRYKVTKRGQDVALRCDPISGHVSLYWYRQALGQGPEFLTYFNYEAQQDKSGLPNDRFSAERPEGSISTLTIQRTEQRDSAMYRCASSLRAGTEAFFGQGTRLTVV.

The chain is built from TRBV7-9 and TRBJ2-7; 9 bases align to TRBD2. This CDR3 has 14 amino acids. The V segment lost 5 bases and the J segment 0 bases; nucleotides outside the gene matches: 2. In germline, CDR1 is SEHNR, CDR2 FQNEAQ (reference sequence). The CDR3 DNA reads TGTGCCAGCAGCGCGGGGGGGAGCTCCTACGAGCAGTACTTC. Translating gives CASSAGGSSYEQYF.

This clone appeared a few times. This chain connects TRBV25-1 to TRBJ2-2; possible D gene TRBD2, 6 bases. This CDR3 is built from 14 residues. The V gene's germline CDR1 is MGHDK and CDR2 SYGVNS. V was pared by 4 bases and J by 3 bases, with 9 bases between. CDR3 sequence: CASSATGDTGELFF. CDR3 DNA: TGTGCCAGCAGTGCCACGGGGGACACCGGGGAGCTGTTTTTT.

This rearrangement joins TRBV7-9 to TRBJ2-7; D is uncertain. CDR3 size: 13 residues. V was pared by 7 bases and J by 2 bases, with 12 bases between. Germline loops: CDR1 SEHNR, CDR2 FQNEAQ (reference sequence). This chain's CDR3 is CASTVSGPYEQYF. The CDR3 bases are TGTGCCAGCACCGTGTCGGGTCCCTACGAGCAGTACTTC.

This clone was seen a handful of times. The chain links TRBV24-1 to TRBJ2-7; TRBD1 might be the D (6 bases). Germline V CDR1 and CDR2: KGHDR, SFDVKD. V lost 8 bases and J 5 bases, leaving 15 bases between the germline ends. This CDR3 region has 13 residues. CDR3 coding DNA: TGTGCCACCATAAGACCGGGACACCACGAGCAGTACTTC. Its translation is CATIRPGHHEQYF.

The gene calls are TRBV29-1 and TRBJ2-5, with 7 bases that match TRBD2. Germline CDR1 SQVTM, CDR2 ANQGSEA. V shed 4 bases and J 3 bases; nucleotides not matched to a gene: 2. This CDR3 region has 12 residues. DNA for the CDR3: TGCAGCGTTGTACGGGGGGAAGAGACCCAGTACTTC. It specifies CSVVRGEETQYF.

The genes are TRBV7-9 and TRBJ2-7, with D maybe TRBD2 (6 bases). Trimming took off 5 bases at V and 11 bases at J, with 16 bases between the two ends. CDR1 and CDR2 (germline): SEHNR, FQNEAQ (reference sequence). The CDR3 sequence is 12 residues long. CDR3 sequence (DNA): TGTGCCAGCAGCACTGCGGGGTCTAATGAGTACTTC. Translating it yields CASSTAGSNEYF.

This clone was seen a handful of times. V is TRBV11-3 and J is TRBJ2-1; 13 bases are shared with TRBD2. The CDR3 is made up of 16 amino acids. V was pared by 5 bases and J by 2 bases, with 3 bases of the junction left unmatched. Germline V gene sequence: CDR1 SGHNT, CDR2 YENEEA. The CDR3 sequence is CASSAGLAGTYNEQFF. CDR3 bases: TGTGCCAGCAGCGCGGGACTAGCGGGGACCTACAATGAGCAGTTCTTC. Looking up the rest from reference TRBV11-3 and TRBJ2-1 gives the full variable domain: EAGVVQSPRYKIIEKKQPVAFWCNPISGHNTLYWYLQNLGQGPELLIRYENEEAVDDSQLPKDRFSAERLKGVDSTLKIQPAELGDSAVYLCASSAGLAGTYNEQFFGPGTRLTVL.

This chain links TRBV11-3 with TRBJ2-5; tentative D call: TRBD2 (5 bases). Germline CDR1 and CDR2: SGHNT and YENEEA. The CDR3 is made up of 12 amino acids. Trimming took 5 bases from V and 5 from J, leaving 9 bases between them. CDR3 nucleotides: TGTGCCAGCAGCGGAACGGGGGAGACCCAGTACTTC. Its protein product is CASSGTGETQYF.

This clone was found a few times. The chain has TRBV3-1 (or the pseudogene TRBV3-2) and TRBJ2-2; TRBD1 matches 8 bases. The CDR3 is made up of 16 amino acids. After removal of 0 bases from V and 5 bases from J, the junction contained 5 bases not matched to a gene. Germline V gene sequence: CDR1 LGHDT, CDR2 YNNKEL (reference sequence). CDR3 DNA: TGTGCCAGCAGCCAAGACGGAACAGGGGGGACCGGGGAGCTGTTTTTT. This gives the protein CASSQDGTGGTGELFF.

This clone has only one observation. This chain links TRBV12-3 or TRBV12-4 with TRBJ1-4; D is unresolved. The CDR3 is made up of 12 amino acids. The germline V and J ends were trimmed by 6 bases and 8 bases, with 10 bases remaining between them. DNA for the CDR3: TGTGCCAGCAGCCCGGCGGAGGAAAAACTGTTTTTT. Translating gives CASSPAEEKLFF.

The J gene is TRBJ2-3, the V gene TRBV3-1 (or the pseudogene TRBV3-2); no firm D call. Trimming took 3 bases from V and 1 from J, leaving 8 bases between them. Per germline, CDR1 LGHDT and CDR2 YNNKEL (reference sequence). There are 14 residues in the CDR3. The CDR3 sequence: CASSHARGTDTQYF. The CDR3 DNA sequence: TGTGCCAGCAGCCATGCTAGAGGCACAGATACGCAGTATTTT.

This chain joins TRBV20-1 and TRBJ1-1; D may be TRBD1 (6 bases). CDR1 is DFQATT, CDR2 SNEGSKA, per germline (reference sequence). CDR3 size: 13 residues. V was cut by 3 bases and J by 1 base, with 9 bases left in between. CDR3 in amino acids: CSASWDTNTEAFF. CDR3 DNA: TGCAGTGCTAGTTGGGACACGAACACTGAAGCTTTCTTT.

Here the CDR3 DNA reads TGTGCCAGCAGTGAAGGGGTTTTCTGGGACACCAGTAATGAAAAACTGTTTTTT. Its protein product is CASSEGVFWDTSNEKLFF. This sequence joins TRBV6-1 and TRBJ1-4; a possible D gene is TRBD1 (6 bases). The CDR3 is made up of 18 amino acids. The germline V gene has CDR1 MNHNS and CDR2 SASEGT. Trimming took 1 base from V and 4 from J, leaving 19 bases between them.

The gene calls are TRBV25-1 and TRBJ2-5; D perhaps matches TRBD1 (6 bases). This CDR3 has 14 amino acids. Germline V gene data show CDR1 as MGHDK and CDR2 as SYGVNS. V lost 1 base to trimming and J lost 2 bases, with 8 bases between them. The DNA of the CDR3 is TGTGCCAGCAGTGAATCCAGGGGACAAGAGACCCAGTACTTC. Its translation: CASSESRGQETQYF.

The chain joins TRBV2 to TRBJ2-1, with TRBD2 matching 12 bases. V trimming: 8 bases; J trimming: 6 bases; junction bases outside the gene matches: 2. Per the germline V gene, CDR1 is SNHLY and CDR2 is FYNNEI. The CDR3 has 13 amino acids. DNA for the CDR3: TGTGCCAGCGGACTAGCGGGGTTCAATGAGCAGTTCTTC. Translation: CASGLAGFNEQFF.

This chain joins TRBV19 and TRBJ1-6, with a possible D match to TRBD1 (6 bases). CDR3 size: 15 residues. CDR1 and CDR2 (germline): LNHDA, SQIVND (reference sequence). Trimming stripped 2 bases from V and 5 bases from J, with 10 bases between. The CDR3 spells CASSINRDNNSPLHF. CDR3 DNA sequence: TGTGCCAGTAGTATAAACAGGGATAATAATTCACCCCTCCACTTT.

In the case of this clone: Other DNA sequences in the sample encode the same CDR3. This chain joins TRBV5-1 and TRBJ2-7, with unresolved D. Germline CDR1 and CDR2: SGHRS and YFSETQ. Deletions cut 0 bases from V and 1 base from J, with 5 bases between. The CDR3 runs 13 residues. CDR3 coding DNA: TGCGCCAGCAGCTTGGATATTTCCTACGAGCAGTACTTC. Amino acid sequence: CASSLDISYEQYF.

V is TRBV6-1 and J is TRBJ1-6; TRBD1 aligns across 8 bases. The CDR3 has 15 amino acids. The germline gives CDR1 MNHNS, CDR2 SASEGT. The V and J ends lost 3 bases and 9 bases, in that order; junction bases with no gene match: 7. CDR3 sequence (DNA): TGTGCCAGCAGTGACCGGACAGGGACCAGTTCACCCCTCCACTTT. This encodes CASSDRTGTSSPLHF.

J is TRBJ2-6 and V is TRBV19; the D is unclear. The germline V and J ends were trimmed by 1 base and 0 bases, with 16 bases remaining between them. CDR1 and CDR2 from the germline V gene are LNHDA and SQIVND (reference sequence). The CDR3 length is 19 residues. DNA for the CDR3: TGTGCCAGTAGTATAGCTCAATCCCCCGGGTTCTCTGGGGCCAACGTCCTGACTTTC. It codes for CASSIAQSPGFSGANVLTF.

This clone has a handful of counts. The chain joins TRBV4-1 to TRBJ1-5; no firm D call. The V gene's germline CDR1 is MGHRA and CDR2 YSYEKL. This CDR3 comprises 16 residues. Trimming removed 1 base from V and 3 bases from J, with 13 bases in between. CDR3: CASSQGPLAPNQPQHF. The CDR3 nucleotides read TGCGCCAGCAGCCAAGGTCCTCTGGCCCCCAATCAGCCCCAGCATTTT.

V gene TRBV11-2 combines with J gene TRBJ2-3; 9 bases fit TRBD2. Germline V gene lookup returns CDR1 SGHAT and CDR2 FQNNGV. The CDR3 extends over 17 amino acids. The trim removed 3 bases at V and 5 bases at J, leaving 12 bases unmatched. The CDR3 coding sequence is TGTGCCAGCAGCTTTAGGCGGGCGGGGGGGCGCGAAGATACGCAGTATTTT. Its protein product is CASSFRRAGGREDTQYF.

The rearrangement joins TRBV2 to TRBJ1-1; no clear D. V was pared by 6 bases and J by 5 bases, with 7 bases between. CDR3 size: 11 residues. Looked up from germline, CDR1 is SNHLY and CDR2 is FYNNEI. In DNA, the CDR3 is TGTGCCAGCAGCTTCGGTACTGAAGCTTTCTTT. Translated: CASSFGTEAFF.

The rearrangement joins TRBV5-1 to TRBJ1-3; D ambiguous. Deletions cut 6 bases from V and 0 bases from J, with 13 bases between. The CDR3 consists of 15 residues. Germline loops: CDR1 SGHRS, CDR2 YFSETQ. The CDR3 here is CASTPGVSSGNTIYF. As DNA, the CDR3 is TGCGCCAGCACTCCCGGGGTGAGCTCTGGAAACACCATATATTTT.

This chain joins TRBV2 and TRBJ2-7; 7 nucleotides align to TRBD1. The length of the CDR3 is 16 residues. Trimming cost V 3 bases and J 3 bases; bases outside gene matches: 11. Germline V gene data show CDR1 as SNHLY and CDR2 as FYNNEI. CDR3 sequence: CASSEGTPRGFYEQYF. In DNA, the CDR3 is TGTGCCAGCAGTGAGGGAACGCCCAGGGGGTTCTACGAGCAGTACTTC.

This chain's CDR3 is CASSIFQGWDYEQYF. CDR3 in DNA: TGTGCCAGTAGTATCTTCCAGGGTTGGGACTACGAGCAGTACTTC. The chain carries TRBV19 and TRBJ2-7, with a possible D match to TRBD1 (5 bases). Looked up from germline, CDR1 is LNHDA and CDR2 is SQIVND (reference sequence). The germline V and J ends were trimmed by 3 bases and 3 bases, with 15 bases remaining between them. The CDR3 loop spans 15 amino acids.